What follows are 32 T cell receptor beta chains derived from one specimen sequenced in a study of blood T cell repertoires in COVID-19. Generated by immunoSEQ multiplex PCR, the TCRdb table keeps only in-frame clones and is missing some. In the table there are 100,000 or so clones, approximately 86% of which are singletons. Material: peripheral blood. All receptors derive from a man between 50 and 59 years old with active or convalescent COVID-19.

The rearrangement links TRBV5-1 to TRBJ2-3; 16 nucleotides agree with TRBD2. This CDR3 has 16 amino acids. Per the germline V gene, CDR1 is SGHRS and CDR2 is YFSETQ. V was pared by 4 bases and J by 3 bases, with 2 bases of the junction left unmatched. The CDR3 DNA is TGCGCCAGCAGCCCGGGACTAGCGGGGGGGACAGATACGCAGTATTTT. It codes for CASSPGLAGGTDTQYF.

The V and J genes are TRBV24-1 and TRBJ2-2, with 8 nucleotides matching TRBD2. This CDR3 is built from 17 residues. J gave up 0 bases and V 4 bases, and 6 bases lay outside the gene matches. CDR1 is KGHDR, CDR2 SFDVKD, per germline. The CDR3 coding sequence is TGTGCCACCAGTGACCGCCTGACTAGCGCGAACACCGGGGAGCTGTTTTTT. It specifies CATSDRLTSANTGELFF.

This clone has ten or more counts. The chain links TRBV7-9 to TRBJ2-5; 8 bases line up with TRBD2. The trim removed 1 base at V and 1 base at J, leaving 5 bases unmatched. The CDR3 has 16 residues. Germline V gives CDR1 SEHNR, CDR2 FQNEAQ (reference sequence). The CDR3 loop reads CASSLGVAGRQETQYF. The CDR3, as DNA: TGTGCCAGCAGCTTAGGGGTAGCGGGGCGCCAAGAGACCCAGTACTTC. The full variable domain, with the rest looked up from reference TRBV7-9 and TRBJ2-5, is DTGVSQNPRHKITKRGQNVTFRCDPISEHNRLYWYRQTLGQGPEFLTYFQNEAQLEKSRLLSDRFSAERPKGSFSTLEIQRTEQGDSAMYLCASSLGVAGRQETQYFGPGTRLLVL.

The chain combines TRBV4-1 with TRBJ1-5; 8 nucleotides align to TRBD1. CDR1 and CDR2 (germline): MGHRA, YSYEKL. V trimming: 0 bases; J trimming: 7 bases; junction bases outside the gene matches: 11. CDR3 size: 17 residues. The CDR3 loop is CASSQEMFRGRVQPQHF. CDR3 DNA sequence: TGCGCCAGCAGCCAAGAAATGTTCAGGGGGCGCGTACAGCCCCAGCATTTT.

The CDR3 spells CASSPLGGGSIYNEQFF. The CDR3 nucleotides read TGTGCCAGTAGTCCTCTAGGGGGTGGAAGTATCTACAATGAGCAGTTCTTC. V gene TRBV19 combines with J gene TRBJ2-1, with D perhaps matching TRBD1 (6 bases). From germline, CDR1 is LNHDA and CDR2 SQIVND (reference sequence). Trimming cost V 5 bases and J 3 bases, with 20 bases left between them. CDR3 length equals 17 residues.

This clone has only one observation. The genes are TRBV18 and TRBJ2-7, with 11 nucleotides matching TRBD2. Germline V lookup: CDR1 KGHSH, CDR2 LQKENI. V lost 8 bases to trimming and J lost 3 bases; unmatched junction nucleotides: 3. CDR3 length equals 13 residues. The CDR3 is CASTGTSGYEQYF. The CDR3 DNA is TGTGCCAGCACCGGGACTAGCGGCTACGAGCAGTACTTC.

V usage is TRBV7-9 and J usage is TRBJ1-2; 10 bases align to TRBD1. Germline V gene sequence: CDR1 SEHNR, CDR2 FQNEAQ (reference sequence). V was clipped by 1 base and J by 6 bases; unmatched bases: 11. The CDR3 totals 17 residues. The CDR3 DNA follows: TGTGCCAGCAGCTTAGGACACGTGGGGACAGGGGCGCATGGCTACACCTTC. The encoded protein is CASSLGHVGTGAHGYTF.

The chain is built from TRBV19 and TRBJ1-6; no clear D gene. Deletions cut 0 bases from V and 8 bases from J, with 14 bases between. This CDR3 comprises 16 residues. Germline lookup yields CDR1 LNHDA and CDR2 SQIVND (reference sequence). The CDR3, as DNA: TGTGCCAGTAGTATAGAAGGCAGGCCGGTGGATTCACCCCTCCACTTT. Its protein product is CASSIEGRPVDSPLHF.

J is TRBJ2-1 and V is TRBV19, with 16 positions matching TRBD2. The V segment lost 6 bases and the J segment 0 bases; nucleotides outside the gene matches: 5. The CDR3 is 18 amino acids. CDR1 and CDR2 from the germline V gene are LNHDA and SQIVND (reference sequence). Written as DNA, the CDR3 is TGTGCCAGTAGACCGGGACTAGCGGGGGGGAACTCCTACAATGAGCAGTTCTTC. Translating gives CASRPGLAGGNSYNEQFF.

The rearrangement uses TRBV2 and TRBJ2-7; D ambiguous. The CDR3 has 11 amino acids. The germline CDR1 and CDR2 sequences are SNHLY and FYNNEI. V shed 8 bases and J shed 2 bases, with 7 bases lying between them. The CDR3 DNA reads TGTGCCAGCGTGGAGACCTACGAGCAGTACTTC. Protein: CASVETYEQYF.

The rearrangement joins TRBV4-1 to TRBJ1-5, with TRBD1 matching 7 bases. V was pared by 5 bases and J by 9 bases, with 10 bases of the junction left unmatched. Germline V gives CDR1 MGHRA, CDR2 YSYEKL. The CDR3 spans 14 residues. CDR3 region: CASSAQPNRGPQHF. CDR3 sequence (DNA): TGCGCCAGCAGCGCCCAACCGAACAGGGGGCCCCAGCATTTT.

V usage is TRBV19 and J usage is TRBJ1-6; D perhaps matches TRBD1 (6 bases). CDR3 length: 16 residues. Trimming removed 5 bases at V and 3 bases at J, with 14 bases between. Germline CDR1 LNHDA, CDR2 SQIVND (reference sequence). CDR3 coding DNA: TGTGCCAGTAGTCAAGGACAGCGCTACTATAATTCACCCCTCCACTTT. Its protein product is CASSQGQRYYNSPLHF. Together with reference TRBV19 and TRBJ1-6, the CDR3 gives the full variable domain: DGGITQSPKYLFRKEGQNVTLSCEQNLNHDAMYWYRQDPGQGLRLIYYSQIVNDFQKGDIAEGYSVSREKKESFPLTVTSAQKNPTAFYLCASSQGQRYYNSPLHFGNGTRLTVT.

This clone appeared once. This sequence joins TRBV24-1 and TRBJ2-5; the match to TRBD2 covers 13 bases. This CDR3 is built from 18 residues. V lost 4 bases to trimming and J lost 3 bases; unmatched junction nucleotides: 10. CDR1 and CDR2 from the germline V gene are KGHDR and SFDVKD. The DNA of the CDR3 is TGTGCCACCAGTGAATGGGGGGACGGGACTAGCGGGGAAGAGACCCAGTACTTC. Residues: CATSEWGDGTSGEETQYF.

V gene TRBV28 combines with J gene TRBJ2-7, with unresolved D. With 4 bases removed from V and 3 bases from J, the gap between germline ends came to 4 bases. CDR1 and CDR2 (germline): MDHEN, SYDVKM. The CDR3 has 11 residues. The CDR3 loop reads CASSSHYEQYF. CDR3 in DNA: TGTGCCAGCAGTTCCCACTACGAGCAGTACTTC.

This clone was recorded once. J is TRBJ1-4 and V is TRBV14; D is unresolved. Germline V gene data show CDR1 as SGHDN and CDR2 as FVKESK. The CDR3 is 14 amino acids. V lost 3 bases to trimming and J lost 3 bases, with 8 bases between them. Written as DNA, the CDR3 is TGTGCCAGCAGCCAGCCGGGATCTAATGAAAAACTGTTTTTT. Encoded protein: CASSQPGSNEKLFF. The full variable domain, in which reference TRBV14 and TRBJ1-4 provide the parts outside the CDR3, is EAGVTQFPSHSVIEKGQTVTLRCDPISGHDNLYWYRRVMGKEIKFLLHFVKESKQDESGMPNNRFLAERTGGTYSTLKVQPAELEDSGVYFCASSQPGSNEKLFFGSGTQLSVL.

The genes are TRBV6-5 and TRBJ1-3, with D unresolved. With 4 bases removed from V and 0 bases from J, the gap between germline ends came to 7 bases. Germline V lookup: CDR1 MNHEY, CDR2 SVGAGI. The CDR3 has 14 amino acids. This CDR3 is CASSLRHSGNTIYF. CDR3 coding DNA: TGTGCCAGCAGTTTGAGACACTCTGGAAACACCATATATTTT.

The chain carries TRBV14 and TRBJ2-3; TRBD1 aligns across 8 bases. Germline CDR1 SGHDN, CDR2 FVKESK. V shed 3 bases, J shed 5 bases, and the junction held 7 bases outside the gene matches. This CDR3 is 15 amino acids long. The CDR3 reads CASSQSQGALDTQYF. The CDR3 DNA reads TGTGCCAGCAGCCAGAGCCAGGGGGCCTTAGATACGCAGTATTTT.

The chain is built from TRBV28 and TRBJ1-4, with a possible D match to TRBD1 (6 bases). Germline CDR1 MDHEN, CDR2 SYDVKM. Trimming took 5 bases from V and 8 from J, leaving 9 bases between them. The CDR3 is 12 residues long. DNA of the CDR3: TGTGCCAGCAGTACCGGACAGGAAAAACTGTTTTTT. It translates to CASSTGQEKLFF. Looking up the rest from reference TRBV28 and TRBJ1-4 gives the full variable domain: DVKVTQSSRYLVKRTGEKVFLECVQDMDHENMFWYRQDPGLGLRLIYFSYDVKMKEKGDIPEGYSVSREKKERFSLILESASTNQTSMYLCASSTGQEKLFFGSGTQLSVL.

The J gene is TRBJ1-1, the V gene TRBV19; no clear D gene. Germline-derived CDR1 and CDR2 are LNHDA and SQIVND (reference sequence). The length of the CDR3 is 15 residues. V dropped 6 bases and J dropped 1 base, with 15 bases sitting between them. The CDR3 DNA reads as TGTGCCAGTAGCCCCCCCGCATCGCGGAACACTGAAGCTTTCTTT. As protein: CASSPPASRNTEAFF.

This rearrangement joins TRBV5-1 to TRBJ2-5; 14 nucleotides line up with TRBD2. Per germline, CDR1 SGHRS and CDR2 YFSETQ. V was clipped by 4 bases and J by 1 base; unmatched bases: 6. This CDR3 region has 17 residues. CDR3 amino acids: CASSAGLAGASQETQYF. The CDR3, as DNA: TGCGCCAGCAGCGCGGGACTAGCGGGGGCCTCCCAAGAGACCCAGTACTTC.

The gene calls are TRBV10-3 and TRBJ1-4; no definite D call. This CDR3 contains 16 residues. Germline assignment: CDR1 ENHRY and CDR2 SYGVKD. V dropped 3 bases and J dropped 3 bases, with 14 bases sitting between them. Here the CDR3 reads CAISDPEDGANEKLFF. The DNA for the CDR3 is TGTGCCATCAGTGACCCGGAGGACGGTGCTAATGAAAAACTGTTTTTT.

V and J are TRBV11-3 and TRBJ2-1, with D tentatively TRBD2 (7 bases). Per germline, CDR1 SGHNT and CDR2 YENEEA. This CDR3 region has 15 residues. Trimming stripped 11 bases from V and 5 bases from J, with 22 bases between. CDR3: CAHTGRESGNNEQFF. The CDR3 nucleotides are TGTGCCCATACAGGGCGGGAAAGCGGGAACAATGAGCAGTTCTTC.

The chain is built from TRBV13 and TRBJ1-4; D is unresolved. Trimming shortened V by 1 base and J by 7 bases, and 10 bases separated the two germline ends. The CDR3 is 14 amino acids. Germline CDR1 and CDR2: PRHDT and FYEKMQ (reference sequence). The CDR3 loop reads CASSLDRNGEKLFF. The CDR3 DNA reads TGTGCCAGCAGCTTAGACCGAAACGGTGAAAAACTGTTTTTT.

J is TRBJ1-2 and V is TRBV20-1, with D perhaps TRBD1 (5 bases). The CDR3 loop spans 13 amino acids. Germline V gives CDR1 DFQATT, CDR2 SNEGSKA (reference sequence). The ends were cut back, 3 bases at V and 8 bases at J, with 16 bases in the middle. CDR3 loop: CSASKGIMRGYTF. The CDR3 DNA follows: TGCAGTGCTAGTAAGGGGATCATGCGCGGCTACACCTTC.

CDR3 region: CASSPGQDLYGYTF. CDR3 nucleotide sequence: TGTGCCAGCTCCCCGGGACAGGACCTCTATGGCTACACCTTC. J is TRBJ1-2 and V is TRBV18; 8 bases align to TRBD1. Trimming took 6 bases from V and 4 from J; bases not matched to a gene: 7. The CDR3 sequence is 14 residues long. Per germline, CDR1 KGHSH and CDR2 LQKENI.

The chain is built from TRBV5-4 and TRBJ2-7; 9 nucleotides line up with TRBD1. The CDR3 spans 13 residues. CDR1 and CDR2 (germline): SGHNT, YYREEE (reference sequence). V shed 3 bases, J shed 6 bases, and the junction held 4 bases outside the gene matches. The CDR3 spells CASSSGTGFEQYV. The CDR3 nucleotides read TGTGCCAGCAGCTCCGGGACAGGGTTCGAGCAGTACGTC.

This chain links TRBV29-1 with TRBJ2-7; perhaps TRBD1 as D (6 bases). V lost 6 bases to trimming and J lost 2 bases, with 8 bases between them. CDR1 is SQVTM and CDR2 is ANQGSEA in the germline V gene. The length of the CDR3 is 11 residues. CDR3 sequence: CSVGTTYEQYF. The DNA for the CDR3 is TGCAGCGTCGGGACAACCTACGAGCAGTACTTC.

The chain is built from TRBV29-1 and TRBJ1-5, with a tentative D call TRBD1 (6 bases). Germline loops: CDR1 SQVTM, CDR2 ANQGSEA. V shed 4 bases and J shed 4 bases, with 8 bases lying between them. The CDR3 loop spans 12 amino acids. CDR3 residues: CSVGDRNQPQHF. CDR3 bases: TGCAGCGTTGGAGACAGGAATCAGCCCCAGCATTTT.

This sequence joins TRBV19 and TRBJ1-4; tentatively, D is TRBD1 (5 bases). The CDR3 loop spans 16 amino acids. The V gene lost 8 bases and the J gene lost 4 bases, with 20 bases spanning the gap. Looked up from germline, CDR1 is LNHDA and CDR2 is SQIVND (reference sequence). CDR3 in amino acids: CASGDVGGASNEKLFF. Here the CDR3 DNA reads TGTGCCAGTGGGGACGTTGGAGGGGCAAGTAATGAAAAACTGTTTTTT.

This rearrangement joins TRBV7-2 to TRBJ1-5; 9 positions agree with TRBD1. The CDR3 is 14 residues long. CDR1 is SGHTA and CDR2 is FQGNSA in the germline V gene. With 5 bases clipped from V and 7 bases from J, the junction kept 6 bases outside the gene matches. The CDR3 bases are TGTGCCAGCAGCGCACAGGGGGCAGGGCAGCCCCAGCATTTT. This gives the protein CASSAQGAGQPQHF. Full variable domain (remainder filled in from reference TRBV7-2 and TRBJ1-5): GAGVSQSPSNKVTEKGKDVELRCDPISGHTALYWYRQSLGQGLEFLIYFQGNSAPDKSGLPSDRFSAERTGGSVSTLTIQRTQQEDSAVYLCASSAQGAGQPQHFGDGTRLSIL.

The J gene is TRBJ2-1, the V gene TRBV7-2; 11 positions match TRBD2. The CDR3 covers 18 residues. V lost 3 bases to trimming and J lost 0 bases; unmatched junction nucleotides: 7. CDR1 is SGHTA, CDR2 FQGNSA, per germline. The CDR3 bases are TGTGCCAGCAGCTTCCTAAGTCTAGCGGGGGGCTCCTACAATGAGCAGTTCTTC. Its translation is CASSFLSLAGGSYNEQFF.

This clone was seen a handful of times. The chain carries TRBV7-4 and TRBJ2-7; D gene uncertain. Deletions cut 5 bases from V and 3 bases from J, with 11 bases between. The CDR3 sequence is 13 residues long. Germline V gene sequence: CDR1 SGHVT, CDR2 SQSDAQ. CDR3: CASSKCGSYEQYV. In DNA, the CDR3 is TGTGCCAGCAGCAAATGCGGCAGCTACGAGCAGTACGTC.